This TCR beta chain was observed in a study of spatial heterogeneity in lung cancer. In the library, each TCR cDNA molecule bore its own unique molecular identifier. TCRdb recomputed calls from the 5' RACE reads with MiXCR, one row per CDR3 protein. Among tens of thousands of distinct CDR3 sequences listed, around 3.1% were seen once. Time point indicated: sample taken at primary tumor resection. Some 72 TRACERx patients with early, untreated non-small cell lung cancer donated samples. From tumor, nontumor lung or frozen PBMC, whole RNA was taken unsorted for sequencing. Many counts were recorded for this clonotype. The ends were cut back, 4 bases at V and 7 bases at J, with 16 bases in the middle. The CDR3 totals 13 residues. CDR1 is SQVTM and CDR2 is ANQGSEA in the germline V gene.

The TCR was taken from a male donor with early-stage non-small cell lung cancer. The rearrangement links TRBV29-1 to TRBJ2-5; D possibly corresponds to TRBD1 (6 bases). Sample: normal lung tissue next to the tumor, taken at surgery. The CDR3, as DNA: TGCAGCGTTGGTTGGACAGAGAGTAGGACCCAGTACTTC. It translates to CSVGWTESRTQYF.